The present entry profiles one T cell receptor beta chain with its context. This specimen belongs to a study of T cells after yellow fever vaccination. At the level of the study: Fractions with few cells were prepared using SMART-Seq v4 Ultra Low Input.

V lost 4 bases and J lost 0, with 7 bases in between. This CDR3 is built from 14 residues. The germline CDR1 and CDR2 sequences are ENHRY and SYGVKD. TCR cDNA was made by 5'RACE template switching, adding a universal primer site and UMIs. TCRdb analysed the 5' RACE reads with MiXCR anew, one entry per CDR3 protein. The sample includes 200,000 to 300,000 distinct CDR3 sequences, 13% seen only once; the top ten take 0.45% to 0.65%. V and J are TRBV10-3 and TRBJ1-5, with D uncertain. This TCR was sampled from a man in his thirties or forties who received the YFV17D yellow fever vaccine. The sequences come from CD4+ T cells sorted from PBMCs, collected 45 days after the yellow fever booster vaccination. The CDR3 nucleotides are TGTGCCATCAGTGGGGGTTATAGCAATCAGCCCCAGCATTTT. Residues: CAISGGYSNQPQHF.